This T cell receptor beta chain was observed in a study of blood T cell repertoires in COVID-19. For the study at large: Collection of acute and convalescent COVID-19 samples took place in the United States, Italy and Spain.

The germline V and J ends were trimmed by 7 bases and 8 bases, with 17 bases remaining between them. This CDR3 is 14 amino acids long. Germline-derived CDR1 and CDR2 are SGHVS and FNYEAQ. Clones were sequenced by immunoSEQ multiplex PCR, and TCRdb holds only the in-frame ones, with some missing. The sample includes 200,000 to 250,000 clones, around 90% of them seen just once. The sequencing sample was made of peripheral blood. The chain joins TRBV7-6 to TRBJ2-2, with D possibly being TRBD2 (5 bases). The sequence was obtained from a man between 18 and 29 years old with active or convalescent COVID-19. CDR3 residues: CASTSEGGRGELFF. The CDR3 nucleotides are TGTGCCAGCACCTCGGAAGGAGGCCGAGGGGAGCTGTTTTTT.